The 30 T cell receptor beta chains listed next were all sequenced from one sample in a study of blood T cell repertoires in COVID-19. Method: immunoSEQ multiplex PCR; TCRdb's copy keeps in-frame clones and lacks some. This table holds roughly 71,000 clones, 80% found once. Material: peripheral blood. Source of these receptors: a man in his 70s who had recovered from COVID-19.

The CDR3, as DNA: TGTGCCAGCAGTTACTATCCTAGCGGGAACACCGGGGAGCTGTTTTTT. This sequence encodes CASSYYPSGNTGELFF. V gene TRBV6-6 combines with J gene TRBJ2-2, with TRBD2 matching over 7 bases. This CDR3 has 16 amino acids. Germline CDR1 MNHNY, CDR2 SVGAGI (reference sequence). V shed 1 base, J shed 1 base, and the junction held 3 bases outside the gene matches.

The chain uses TRBV18 and TRBJ2-3, with a tentative D call TRBD1 (5 bases). Trimming took off 0 bases at V and 0 bases at J, with 10 bases between the two ends. CDR3 size: 16 residues. Looked up from germline, CDR1 is KGHSH and CDR2 is LQKENI. The CDR3 sequence is CASSPPRGSSTDTQYF. The DNA for the CDR3 is TGTGCCAGCTCACCACCAAGGGGCAGTAGCACAGATACGCAGTATTTT.

The J gene is TRBJ1-2, the V gene TRBV5-4; 7 bases are shared with TRBD1. Germline loops: CDR1 SGHNT, CDR2 YYREEE (reference sequence). With 7 bases clipped from V and 0 bases from J, the junction kept 9 bases outside the gene matches. The CDR3 is made up of 15 amino acids. CDR3 in amino acids: CASRGRQGANYGYTF. In DNA form, the CDR3 reads TGTGCCAGCCGGGGGAGACAGGGAGCTAACTATGGCTACACCTTC.

This clone was observed once. This chain connects TRBV19 to TRBJ2-4, with 10 bases aligning to TRBD1. In germline, CDR1 is LNHDA, CDR2 SQIVND (reference sequence). The J segment lost 3 bases and the V segment lost 10 bases, leaving 12 bases of the junction unmatched. CDR3 size: 16 residues. The CDR3 sequence is CATRDRGRMGKNIQYF. The CDR3 DNA reads TGTGCCACGCGGGACAGGGGCAGGATGGGCAAAAACATTCAGTACTTC.

The chain couples TRBV18 to TRBJ2-7; 9 bases map to TRBD1. This CDR3 spans 15 amino acids. The V gene end was trimmed by 6 bases and the J gene end by 5 bases; junction bases not matched to a gene: 11. CDR1 and CDR2 (germline): KGHSH, LQKENI. CDR3 protein: CASSWAGQGTDEQYF. The CDR3 DNA sequence: TGTGCCAGCTCCTGGGCGGGACAGGGTACGGACGAGCAGTACTTC.

The chain is built from TRBV19 and TRBJ2-7; 8 bases align to TRBD1. CDR3 length: 14 amino acids. In germline, CDR1 is LNHDA, CDR2 SQIVND (reference sequence). V dropped 3 bases and J dropped 2; count of bases not matched to a gene: 3. CDR3 DNA: TGTGCCAGTAGTATCAGGGACAGGCCCTACGAGCAGTACTTC. Its translation is CASSIRDRPYEQYF.

This clone came up once. The V and J genes are TRBV3-1 (or the pseudogene TRBV3-2) and TRBJ1-2; weak D call: TRBD1 (6 bases). The CDR3 consists of 15 residues. Per the germline V gene, CDR1 is LGHDT and CDR2 is YNNKEL (reference sequence). Trimming stripped 5 bases from V and 6 bases from J, with 19 bases between. CDR3 amino acids: CASSKDVSRGNGYTF. In DNA form, the CDR3 reads TGTGCCAGCAGCAAGGACGTTAGTAGGGGGAATGGCTACACCTTC.

The chain carries TRBV6-1 and TRBJ2-5; TRBD2 agrees at 8 bases. This CDR3 contains 18 residues. CDR1 is MNHNS, CDR2 SASEGT, per germline. V shed 2 bases and J 5 bases; nucleotides not matched to a gene: 16. DNA for the CDR3: TGTGCCAGCAGTGAAATGAGCCTCACGTCTAGCGGGTGGGAGACCCAGTACTTC. Its translation is CASSEMSLTSSGWETQYF.

The chain uses TRBV6-5 and TRBJ2-3; 8 nucleotides agree with TRBD1. J gave up 3 bases and V 5 bases, and 7 bases lay outside the gene matches. Germline assignment: CDR1 MNHEY and CDR2 SVGAGI. The CDR3 totals 15 residues. The CDR3 coding sequence is TGTGCCAGCAGTACCGGGAACAGGGGGACAGATACGCAGTATTTT. Amino acid sequence: CASSTGNRGTDTQYF.

The rearrangement uses TRBV5-1 and TRBJ2-5; the D gene is possibly TRBD2 (8 bases). The CDR3 sequence is 15 residues long. Between the trimmed V and J ends, which lost 4 bases and 3 bases, there was a span of 16 bases. Germline V CDR1 and CDR2: SGHRS, YFSETQ. The CDR3 coding sequence is TGCGCCAGCAGCCTTGGGACAGCGGGGGAAGAGACCCAGTACTTC. Translated, it gives CASSLGTAGEETQYF.

This chain joins TRBV10-3 and TRBJ2-1; the D gene is possibly TRBD2 (7 bases). Trimming pared 0 bases from V and 5 bases from J, leaving 11 bases between. Germline-derived CDR1 and CDR2 are ENHRY and SYGVKD. This CDR3 has 15 amino acids. CDR3 sequence reads: CAISESGGGHNEQFF. DNA of the CDR3: TGTGCCATCAGTGAGTCAGGGGGGGGACACAATGAGCAGTTCTTC.

As DNA, the CDR3 is TGTGCCAGCAGCCCCAGCGGGGGGGTCACAGATACGCAGTATTTT. Translation gives CASSPSGGVTDTQYF. The rearrangement uses TRBV11-3 and TRBJ2-3; 10 bases are shared with TRBD2. Germline CDR1 and CDR2: SGHNT and YENEEA. CDR3 size: 15 residues. Trimming cost V 5 bases and J 2 bases; bases outside gene matches: 4.

This chain links TRBV6-1 with TRBJ1-4, with 10 bases identical to TRBD1. The germline gives CDR1 MNHNS, CDR2 SASEGT. The CDR3 covers 14 residues. V was pared by 3 bases and J by 7 bases, with 2 bases of the junction left unmatched. CDR3 in amino acids: CASSDRDRGEKLFF. CDR3 in DNA: TGTGCCAGCAGTGACCGGGACAGGGGTGAAAAACTGTTTTTT.

This clone showed up just once. V usage is TRBV18 and J usage is TRBJ2-1, with 11 positions matching TRBD2. Germline CDR1 KGHSH, CDR2 LQKENI. After removal of 0 bases from V and 7 bases from J, the junction contained 8 bases not matched to a gene. The CDR3 has 17 residues. The CDR3: CASSPPLLAGGGNEQFF. The CDR3 bases are TGTGCCAGCTCACCACCGCTCCTAGCGGGAGGTGGAAATGAGCAGTTCTTC.

The chain uses TRBV29-1 and TRBJ2-1, with TRBD2 matching over 7 bases. The germline V gene encodes CDR1 SQVTM and CDR2 ANQGSEA. This CDR3 has 14 residues. V was clipped by 4 bases and J by 5 bases; unmatched bases: 8. CDR3 amino acids: CSVGLSGIHNEQFF. The CDR3 region has the DNA TGCAGCGTTGGACTAAGCGGGATACACAATGAGCAGTTCTTC.

The rearrangement links TRBV7-7 to TRBJ2-5; the match to TRBD1 covers 9 bases. In germline, CDR1 is SSHAT, CDR2 FNYEAQ (reference sequence). The CDR3 runs to 14 residues. Germline trimming cut 5 bases from V and 4 bases from J; bases unmatched to any gene: 5. CDR3 region: CASSRTGVTETQYF. The CDR3 coding sequence is TGTGCCAGCAGCCGGACAGGGGTCACAGAGACCCAGTACTTC.

The CDR3 coding sequence is TGTGCCAGCACCGAAGGAGCGGGAGCTTTACGTGAGCAGTTCTTC. This translates into CASTEGAGALREQFF. This chain links TRBV6-5 with TRBJ2-1; 8 positions agree with TRBD2. Germline V gene data show CDR1 as MNHEY and CDR2 as SVGAGI. With 7 bases clipped from V and 9 bases from J, the junction kept 14 bases outside the gene matches. There are 15 residues in the CDR3.

This clone was observed a handful of times. V gene TRBV30 combines with J gene TRBJ2-2; TRBD1 matches 8 bases. Germline lookup yields CDR1 GTSNPN and CDR2 SVGIG (reference sequence). There are 16 residues in the CDR3. Trimming cost V 0 bases and J 4 bases; bases outside gene matches: 7. The CDR3 nucleotides read TGTGCCTGGAGTGTTGGCAGGACAGGGCGCACCGGGGAGCTGTTTTTT. This translates into CAWSVGRTGRTGELFF.

This clone was seen a handful of times. This chain uses TRBV28 with TRBJ1-5; 7 positions match TRBD1. Unmatched junction bases numbered 8, after V lost 4 bases and J lost 8 bases. CDR1 MDHEN and CDR2 SYDVKM come from the germline V gene. This CDR3 contains 14 residues. CDR3 sequence: CASSSVQTGEPQHF. The CDR3 DNA is TGTGCCAGCAGTTCCGTACAAACAGGGGAGCCCCAGCATTTT.

The chain has TRBV5-1 and TRBJ2-2; 7 positions agree with TRBD2. CDR1 and CDR2 from the germline V gene are SGHRS and YFSETQ. The CDR3 runs 14 residues. V was clipped by 6 bases and J by 6 bases; unmatched bases: 8. CDR3 nucleotide sequence: TGCGCCAGCACCCTCCGGGGGGAGTCCGGGGAGCTGTTTTTT. It codes for CASTLRGESGELFF.

This clone was seen once. This chain joins TRBV4-3 and TRBJ2-5, with 12 nucleotides matching TRBD2. CDR1 LGHNA and CDR2 YSLEER come from the germline V gene. The CDR3 consists of 15 residues. The V segment lost 4 bases and the J segment 5 bases; nucleotides outside the gene matches: 5. The CDR3 coding sequence is TGCGCCAGCAGCCTCGGGACTAGCGGGTCTGAGACCCAGTACTTC. Translated: CASSLGTSGSETQYF.

The chain is built from TRBV25-1 and TRBJ1-2; TRBD1 matches 9 bases. CDR3 length: 13 residues. Germline V CDR1 and CDR2: MGHDK, SYGVNS. The ends lost 6 bases at V and 4 bases at J; junction bases unmatched: 3. CDR3 residues: CASSSQGAYGYTF. CDR3 sequence (DNA): TGTGCCAGCAGCTCACAGGGGGCCTATGGCTACACCTTC.

The chain links TRBV5-6 to TRBJ2-1; D is perhaps TRBD1 (5 bases). Germline CDR1 reads SGHDT; CDR2 reads YYEEEE. V lost 2 bases and J lost 6, with 12 bases in between. The CDR3 sequence is 14 residues long. As DNA, the CDR3 is TGTGCCAGCAGCTTCCTATTAAGGGGCAATGAGCAGTTCTTC. Translated, it gives CASSFLLRGNEQFF.

The rearrangement uses TRBV27 and TRBJ1-4; no firm D call. Germline CDR1 and CDR2: MNHEY and SMNVEV (reference sequence). The CDR3 consists of 17 residues. With 4 bases removed from V and 0 bases from J, the gap between germline ends came to 15 bases. The CDR3 DNA follows: TGTGCCAGCAGTTCCGGGGAGTACGGACCAACTAATGAAAAACTGTTTTTT. It is translated as CASSSGEYGPTNEKLFF.

This clone was recorded once. The rearrangement links TRBV5-1 to TRBJ2-3; TRBD1 matches at 10 bases. The ends lost 0 bases at V and 3 bases at J; junction bases unmatched: 4. Per the germline V gene, CDR1 is SGHRS and CDR2 is YFSETQ. The CDR3 runs 16 residues. Here the CDR3 DNA reads TGCGCCAGCAGCTTGGGGGACAGGGGAAGTACAGATACGCAGTATTTT. It encodes CASSLGDRGSTDTQYF.

This clone was counted a few times. The V and J genes are TRBV27 and TRBJ2-1; tentatively, D is TRBD2 (5 bases). Trimming took off 7 bases at V and 4 bases at J, with 14 bases between the two ends. CDR3 size: 14 residues. CDR1 MNHEY and CDR2 SMNVEV come from the germline V gene (reference sequence). In DNA form, the CDR3 reads TGTGCCAGCACTAGAGAGGGCCTATACAATGAGCAGTTCTTC. Encoded protein: CASTREGLYNEQFF.

V usage is TRBV4-3 and J usage is TRBJ1-1; D unresolved. Germline CDR1 and CDR2: LGHNA and YSLEER. The CDR3 runs 14 residues. V was trimmed by 0 bases and J by 7 bases, leaving 12 bases between them. For the CDR3, the DNA is TGCGCCAGCAGCCAAGATCTTGGCAAAGTTGAAGCTTTCTTT. Encoded protein: CASSQDLGKVEAFF.

This chain uses TRBV28 with TRBJ2-5; 8 nucleotides agree with TRBD2. Germline V gives CDR1 MDHEN, CDR2 SYDVKM. The CDR3 consists of 13 residues. The J segment lost 7 bases and the V segment lost 2 bases, leaving 3 bases of the junction unmatched. In DNA, the CDR3 is TGTGCCAGCAGTTTAGCGGGAGGTGGGACCCAGTACTTC. This codes for CASSLAGGGTQYF.

CDR3 region: CATSRDQDLLGYGYTF. CDR3 DNA sequence: TGTGCCACCAGCAGAGACCAGGACTTACTGGGCTATGGCTACACCTTC. J is TRBJ1-2 and V is TRBV15; D gene ambiguous. The CDR3 totals 16 residues. V lost 0 bases to trimming and J lost 4 bases, with 15 bases between them. Germline values: CDR1 LNHNV, CDR2 YYDKDF (reference sequence).

J is TRBJ1-2 and V is TRBV5-1, with D maybe TRBD1 (5 bases). Deletions cut 1 base from V and 0 bases from J, with 10 bases between. CDR1 SGHRS and CDR2 YFSETQ come from the germline V gene. The CDR3 spans 15 residues. The CDR3 region has the DNA TGCGCCAGCAGCTTGTCGGCAGGGACTAACTATGGCTACACCTTC. This translates into CASSLSAGTNYGYTF.